The source of this TCR beta chain is a study of blood T cell repertoires in COVID-19. TCRdb keeps only in-frame clones here, not all; method: immunoSEQ multiplex PCR. The profile shows 260,000 or so clones, approximately 80% of them singletons. The V gene end was trimmed by 6 bases and the J gene end by 9 bases; junction bases not matched to a gene: 8. The CDR3 covers 13 residues. The sample was peripheral blood. The source of this sequence is a woman in her 70s with acute or convalescent COVID-19. The chain employs TRBV12-3 or TRBV12-4 and TRBJ1-2; 9 nucleotides align to TRBD1. The CDR3, as DNA: TGTGCCAGCAGCAAGACAGGGGGAGGAAGCTACACCTTC. Translated, it gives CASSKTGGGSYTF.